This T cell receptor (beta chain) was retrieved from a study of T cell repertoires in cytomegalovirus infection (dated by TCRdb to the late 2010s). Study-level background: Recently identified HLA-C-restricted CMV epitopes, whose presentation resists viral immunomodulation, were targeted by peptide stimulations together with well-studied HLA-B-restricted epitopes. Donor HLA type was relevant to the analysis, because carriage of CMV infection together with the matching HLA type was indicated by public TCR beta signatures.

According to the germline V gene, CDR1 reads SGHVT and CDR2 reads SQSDAQ. Compared with germline, V lacks 4 bases and J lacks 0 bases; bases without a gene match: 8. The CDR3, from cysteine to phenylalanine, totals 18 residues. Only the CDR3 part of the read is kept: 54 bases, read in frame from the first base. The treatment or condition label for this specimen denotes: in vitro stimulation with specific CMV peptide epitopes to enrich CMV-specific T cells. The table lists this clonotype with a few counts. Its antigen is unknown. No per-base quality is available; no much larger clone lies one base away. The sequencer was an Illumina HiSeq 1500. TCRdb reprocessed the public reads (quality trimming at Q25 with fastp, clone calling with MiXCR) and kept in-frame beta chains. Identical CDR3 protein sequences are pooled into one entry, listed with their most common genes and DNA. This sample has approximately 390,000 distinct CDR3 sequences in its table, and about 35% of those were observed once. About 13% of the sample is held by the ten biggest clonotypes.

Study-wide conclusions, independent of this receptor: In both this cohort and an independent cohort of 352 donors, the cumulative frequency of public TCR beta family members distinguished carriers of CMV infection plus the relevant HLA type. The ex vivo response was dominated by HLA-C-restricted CMV-specific TCR beta clonotypes, which also provided the single most frequent clonotype in two of eight donors.

Sequencing was performed on cultured PBMCs, taken from culture after CMV antigen stimulation. This sequence uses TRBV7-4 and TRBJ2-6, and 8 junctional nucleotides match TRBD1. The TCR was taken from a human donor in good health (CMV status not recorded). Some clones in this sample may be carry-over from other donors' samples. The CDR3: CASSSYAGTGSGANVLTF. The base sequence is TGTGCCAGCAGCTCCTACGCCGGGACAGGCTCTGGGGCCAACGTCCTGACTTTC.